Following are 5 T cell receptor beta chains from one sample sequenced in a study of neurological immune-mediated disorders. TCRdb called the 5' RACE reads again in MiXCR, with one record for every CDR3 protein. The sample records about 66,000 distinct CDR3 sequences, almost 4% being singletons. The sequencing sample was made of PBMCs. The receptors originated from a man between 25 and 39 years old with multiple sclerosis.

This clonotype was recorded at least ten times. The gene calls are TRBV20-1 and TRBJ2-3; TRBD2 aligns across 7 bases. The CDR3 has 16 residues. V lost 2 bases to trimming and J lost 0 bases; unmatched junction nucleotides: 8. CDR1 and CDR2 from the germline V gene are DFQATT and SNEGSKA (reference sequence). CDR3 nucleotides: TGCAGTGCTAGAAGGCTAGCGGAAACTAGCACAGATACGCAGTATTTT. Protein: CSARRLAETSTDTQYF.

Regarding this clonotype: Relative to the germline gene, one junction end is altered; a read error may explain this. V is TRBV4-1 and J is TRBJ1-5; 7 nucleotides line up with TRBD1. The CDR3 is 15 residues long. Germline CDR1 MGHRA, CDR2 YSYEKL. CDR3 DNA sequence: TGCGCTAGCAGCCGGCCGGGACAGTACAATCAGCCCCAGCATTTT. Encoded protein: CASSRPGQYNQPQHF.

This clonotype was detected ten times or more. V gene TRBV5-1 combines with J gene TRBJ2-1; 8 bases align to TRBD2. Germline values: CDR1 SGHRS, CDR2 YFSETQ. This CDR3 region has 14 residues. V trimming: 3 bases; J trimming: 9 bases; junction bases outside the gene matches: 8. The CDR3 here is CASSWPSGGGEQFF. CDR3 in DNA: TGCGCCAGCAGCTGGCCGTCGGGAGGGGGTGAGCAGTTCTTC.

This clonotype was recorded at least ten times. The genes are TRBV5-1 and TRBJ2-6; D may be TRBD2 (5 bases). The V end lost 6 bases, the J end lost 4 bases, and 17 bases lay between the germline ends. Germline values: CDR1 SGHRS, CDR2 YFSETQ. The CDR3 covers 16 residues. For the CDR3, the DNA is TGCGCCAGCACGACCCGCCGGGGAGCCGGGGCCAACGTCCTGACTTTC. Amino acid sequence: CASTTRRGAGANVLTF.

This clonotype turned up a few times. The chain joins TRBV9 to TRBJ2-3, with TRBD2 matching over 10 bases. CDR1 SGDLS and CDR2 YYNGEE come from the germline V gene. V was clipped by 0 bases and J by 6 bases; unmatched bases: 4. This CDR3 comprises 15 residues. The DNA for the CDR3 is TGTGCCAGCAGCGTAGGAGCGGGGGGGCCCGATACGCAGTATTTT. It codes for CASSVGAGGPDTQYF.